This T cell receptor beta chain was sequenced during a study of shared clonotypes between healthy human individuals. This CDR3 region has 14 residues. After removal of 5 bases from V and 5 bases from J, the junction contained 9 bases not matched to a gene. CDR1 and CDR2 (germline): GTSNPN, SVGIG (reference sequence). Profiling relied on immunoSEQ multiplex PCR, and the TCRdb table lists in-frame clones only, not all of them. Of approximately 400,000 clones in the sample, 96% are singletons; the top ten hold around 0.32%. The chain employs TRBV30 and TRBJ2-1, with TRBD2 identical over 7 bases. The sequence derives from a young man in good health. Specimen: memory CD8+ T cells sorted from blood. Subset noted: CD45RO+ cells pooled with CCR7-negative TemRA cells. The DNA of the CDR3 is TGTGCCTGGCCGCATGGACTAGGGAACAATGAGCAGTTCTTC. Amino acids: CAWPHGLGNNEQFF.